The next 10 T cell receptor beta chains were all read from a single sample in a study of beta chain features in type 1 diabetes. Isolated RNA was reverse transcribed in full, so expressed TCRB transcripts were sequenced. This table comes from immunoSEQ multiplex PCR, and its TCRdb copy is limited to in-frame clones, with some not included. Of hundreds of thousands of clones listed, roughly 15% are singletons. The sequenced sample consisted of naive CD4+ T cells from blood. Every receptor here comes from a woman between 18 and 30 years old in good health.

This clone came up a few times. The CDR3 DNA reads as TGTGCCAGCAGTTTCGGCGCATCGGGGACTGAAGCTTTCTTT. Its protein is CASSFGASGTEAFF. The chain joins TRBV27 to TRBJ1-1; D uncertain. Germline assignment: CDR1 MNHEY and CDR2 SMNVEV (reference sequence). This CDR3 spans 14 amino acids. Trimming pared 3 bases from V and 5 bases from J, leaving 13 bases between.

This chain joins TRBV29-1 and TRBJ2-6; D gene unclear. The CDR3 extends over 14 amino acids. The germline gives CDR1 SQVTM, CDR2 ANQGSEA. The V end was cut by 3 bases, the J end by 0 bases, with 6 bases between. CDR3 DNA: TGCAGCGTTGAGGAATTCTCTGGGGCCAACGTCCTGACTTTC. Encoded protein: CSVEEFSGANVLTF. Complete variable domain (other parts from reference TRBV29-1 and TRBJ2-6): SAVISQKPSRDICQRGTSLTIQCQVDSQVTMMFWYRQQPGQSLTLIATANQGSEATYESGFVIDKFPISRPNLTFSTLTVSNMSPEDSSIYLCSVEEFSGANVLTFGAGSRLTVL.

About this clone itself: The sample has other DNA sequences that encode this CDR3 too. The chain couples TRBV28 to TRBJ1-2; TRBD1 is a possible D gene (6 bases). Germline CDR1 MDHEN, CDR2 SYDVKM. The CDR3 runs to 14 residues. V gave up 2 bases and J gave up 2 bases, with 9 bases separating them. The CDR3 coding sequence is TGTGCCAGCAGTTTAGGGCAGGGGAACTATGGCTACACCTTC. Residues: CASSLGQGNYGYTF.

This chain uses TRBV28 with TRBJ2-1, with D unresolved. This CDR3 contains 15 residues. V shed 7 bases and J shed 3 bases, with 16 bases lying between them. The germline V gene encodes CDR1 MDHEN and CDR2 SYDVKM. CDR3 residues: CASTEEGRYYNEQFF. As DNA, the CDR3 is TGTGCCAGCACTGAAGAAGGGCGGTACTACAATGAGCAGTTCTTC.

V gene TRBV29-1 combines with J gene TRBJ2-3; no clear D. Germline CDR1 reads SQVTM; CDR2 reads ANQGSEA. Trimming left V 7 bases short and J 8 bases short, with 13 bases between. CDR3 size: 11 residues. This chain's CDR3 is CSGRTVLTQYF. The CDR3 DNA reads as TGCAGCGGCCGGACCGTACTTACGCAGTATTTT.

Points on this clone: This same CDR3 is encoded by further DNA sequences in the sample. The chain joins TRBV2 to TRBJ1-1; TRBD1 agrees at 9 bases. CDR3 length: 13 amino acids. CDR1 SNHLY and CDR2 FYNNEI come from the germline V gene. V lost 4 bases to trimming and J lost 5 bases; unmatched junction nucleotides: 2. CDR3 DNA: TGTGCCAGCAGTGGACAGGGGGGGACTGAAGCTTTCTTT. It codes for CASSGQGGTEAFF.

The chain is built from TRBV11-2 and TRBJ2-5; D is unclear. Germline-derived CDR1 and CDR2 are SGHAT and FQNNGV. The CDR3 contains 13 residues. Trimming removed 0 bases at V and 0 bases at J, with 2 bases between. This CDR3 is CASSLEYQETQYF. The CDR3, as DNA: TGTGCCAGCAGCTTAGAATACCAAGAGACCCAGTACTTC.

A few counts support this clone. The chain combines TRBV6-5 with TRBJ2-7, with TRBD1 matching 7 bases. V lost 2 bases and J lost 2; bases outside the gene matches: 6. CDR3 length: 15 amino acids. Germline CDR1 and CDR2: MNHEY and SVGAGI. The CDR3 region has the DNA TGTGCCAGCAGTTACACTAGACAGGGTCCCTACGAGCAGTACTTC. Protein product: CASSYTRQGPYEQYF.

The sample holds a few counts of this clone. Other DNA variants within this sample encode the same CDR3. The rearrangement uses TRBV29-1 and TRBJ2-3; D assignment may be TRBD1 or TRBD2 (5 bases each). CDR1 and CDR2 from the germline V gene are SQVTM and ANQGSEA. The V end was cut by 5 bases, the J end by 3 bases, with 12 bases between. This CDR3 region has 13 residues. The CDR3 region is CSVLGDGTDTQYF. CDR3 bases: TGCAGCGTTTTGGGGGACGGTACAGATACGCAGTATTTT.

CDR3 nucleotides: TGTGCCAGCAGTTTAGTGGGAACAGATACGCAGTATTTT. Residues: CASSLVGTDTQYF. The chain employs TRBV6-6 and TRBJ2-3; D is undetermined. Trimming pared 4 bases from V and 3 bases from J, leaving 8 bases between. The germline CDR1 and CDR2 sequences are MNHNY and SVGAGI (reference sequence). This CDR3 is built from 13 residues.